These T cell receptor beta chains were read from a single sample in a study of type 1 and type 2 diabetes patients. TCRdb processed the multiplex PCR reads anew with MiXCR; each CDR3 protein has one entry. Altogether fewer than 350,000 distinct CDR3 sequences are present, approximately 50% being singletons, with the ten largest covering roughly an eighth. What was sequenced was peripheral blood mononuclear cells (PBMCs). The receptors were sampled from a man aged 18 to 30 with type 2 diabetes. Both conserved end residues are trimmed from each CDR3. Each record gives: J gene, CDR3 length, V gene, CDR3 protein.

TRBJ2-5	12	TRBV20-1	SANRGDPQETQY
TRBJ2-2	13	TRBV12-3/TRBV12-4	ASSFWQGAGGELF
TRBJ2-7	14	TRBV10-1	ASSPRMTSGSHEQY
TRBJ2-7	11	TRBV20-1	SWSRGYSYEQY
TRBJ1-5	11	TRBV2	ASSADRAQPQH
TRBJ2-3	10	TRBV6-6	ASSLQTDTQY
TRBJ2-5	11	TRBV20-1	SARLEGRETQY
TRBJ2-5	16	TRBV6-6	ASSYSADSGGQQETQY
TRBJ2-1	12	TRBV7-2	ASSLTGTSYEQF
TRBJ1-2	9	TRBV28	ASSDESGYT
TRBJ2-7	15	TRBV3-1	ASSQDFGTRVSYEQY
TRBJ2-7	12	TRBV20-1	SARAFGTAYEQY
TRBJ2-7	13	TRBV2	ASSERAAGAYEQY
TRBJ1-6	11	TRBV28	ASSLQGDSPLH
TRBJ2-2	11	TRBV2	ASSEGVYGELF
TRBJ1-2	10	TRBV27	ASYRDRDGYT
TRBJ1-2	14	TRBV6-1	ASRQIGSGPFYGYT
TRBJ1-6	13	TRBV5-5	ASSLGSFGVRTLH
TRBJ2-7	10	TRBV20-1	SSRGGSREQY
TRBJ1-2	14	TRBV10-3	AISESPDRLNYGYT
TRBJ2-2	12	TRBV25-1	ASSQEDFAGELS
TRBJ2-1	10	TRBV10-1	ASSEAAAKQF
TRBJ1-2	12	TRBV6-6	ASTNTAWGYGYT
TRBJ1-2	13	TRBV19	ASSEPGQANYGYT
TRBJ1-2	12	TRBV19	ASSAGSKTGGYT
TRBJ2-3	10	TRBV27	ASSLYGDTQY
TRBJ2-7	13	TRBV27	ASSLTAGEFYEQY
TRBJ2-1	12	TRBV6-1	ASSEETRGSEQF
TRBJ1-3	11	TRBV15	ATSKGARNTIY
TRBJ1-1	13	TRBV6-5	ASSLASSSSTEAF
TRBJ1-2	13	TRBV29-1	SVDDMGGTNYGYT
TRBJ2-7	11	TRBV7-3	ASSLLLGGEQY
TRBJ1-4	11	TRBV25-1	ASLPPTNEKLF
TRBJ1-3	13	TRBV5-1	ASSLSGDSGNTIY
TRBJ2-7	8	TRBV4-3	ALDTGEQY
TRBJ2-7	13	TRBV6-6	ASSYARGESYEQY
TRBJ1-2	13	TRBV9	ASSVENRVDYGYT
TRBJ2-7	13	TRBV7-2	ASSSGLAELYEQY
TRBJ2-7	13	TRBV7-9	ASSLILRGFDEQY
TRBJ1-1	12	TRBV6-1	ASSAYGQGMEAF
TRBJ1-1	14	TRBV15	ATSRERRRLNTEAF
TRBJ1-6	10	TRBV28	ASSLGSSPLH
TRBJ2-1	13	TRBV19	ASSTGTGSYNEQF
TRBJ2-6	19	TRBV19	ASSTLGGTSGFASGANVLT
TRBJ2-2	14	TRBV19	ASSAKGQPNTGELF
TRBJ2-1	11	TRBV19	ASSMQPYNEQF
TRBJ1-4	12	TRBV20-1	SASDPRTNEKLF
TRBJ1-1	12	TRBV9	ASSVGTGGTEAF
TRBJ2-7	12	TRBV6-6	ASSYEGVSYEQY
TRBJ2-7	12	TRBV7-2	AWTPPRAILEQY
TRBJ2-1	17	TRBV10-1	ASSDARTRLAGGRNEQF
TRBJ2-3	12	TRBV20-1	SASLAAGGDTQY
TRBJ1-2	11	TRBV11-2	ASSLGQAYGYT
TRBJ2-7	10	TRBV11-2	ASRDNAYEQY